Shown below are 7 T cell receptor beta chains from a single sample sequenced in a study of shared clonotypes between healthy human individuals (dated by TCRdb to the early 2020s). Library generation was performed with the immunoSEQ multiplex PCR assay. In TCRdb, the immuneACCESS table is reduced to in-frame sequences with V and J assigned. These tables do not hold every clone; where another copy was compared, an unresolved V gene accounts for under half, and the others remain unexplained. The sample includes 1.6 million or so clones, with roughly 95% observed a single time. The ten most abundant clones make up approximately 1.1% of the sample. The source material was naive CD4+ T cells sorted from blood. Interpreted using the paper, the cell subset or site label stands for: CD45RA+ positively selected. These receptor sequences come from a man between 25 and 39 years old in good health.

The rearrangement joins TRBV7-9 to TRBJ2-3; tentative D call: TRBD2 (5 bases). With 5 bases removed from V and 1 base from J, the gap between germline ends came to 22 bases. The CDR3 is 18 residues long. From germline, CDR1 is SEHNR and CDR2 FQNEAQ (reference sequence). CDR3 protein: CASSRPSPRDMRTDTQYF. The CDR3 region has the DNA TGTGCCAGCAGCCGACCTAGCCCCCGGGATATGCGCACAGATACGCAGTATTTT.

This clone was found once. The CDR3 is CSVGGAGSTDTQYF. The CDR3 DNA follows: TGCAGCGTTGGAGGGGCAGGGAGCACAGATACGCAGTATTTT. The chain links TRBV29-1 to TRBJ2-3; D is perhaps TRBD1 or TRBD2 (5 bases each). Germline CDR1 and CDR2: SQVTM and ANQGSEA. V was trimmed by 4 bases and J by 0 bases, leaving 11 bases between them. CDR3 length equals 14 residues.

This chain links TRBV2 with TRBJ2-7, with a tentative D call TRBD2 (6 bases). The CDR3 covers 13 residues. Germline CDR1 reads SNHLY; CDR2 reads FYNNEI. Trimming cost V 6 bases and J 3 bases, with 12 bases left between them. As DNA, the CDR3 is TGTGCCAGCAGCCTTAGCGGTGTCTACGAGCAGTACTTC. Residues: CASSLSGVYEQYF. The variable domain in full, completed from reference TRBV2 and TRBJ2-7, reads EPEVTQTPSHQVTQMGQEVILRCVPISNHLYFYWYRQILGQKVEFLVSFYNNEISEKSEIFDDQFSVERPDGSNFTLKIRSTKLEDSAMYFCASSLSGVYEQYFGPGTRLTVT.

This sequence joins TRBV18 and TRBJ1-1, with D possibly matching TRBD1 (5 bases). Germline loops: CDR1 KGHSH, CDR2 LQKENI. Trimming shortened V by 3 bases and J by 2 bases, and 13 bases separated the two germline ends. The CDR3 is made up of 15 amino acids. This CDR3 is CASSPRPQGNTEAFF. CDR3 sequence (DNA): TGTGCCAGCTCACCCCGACCTCAGGGAAACACTGAAGCTTTCTTT.

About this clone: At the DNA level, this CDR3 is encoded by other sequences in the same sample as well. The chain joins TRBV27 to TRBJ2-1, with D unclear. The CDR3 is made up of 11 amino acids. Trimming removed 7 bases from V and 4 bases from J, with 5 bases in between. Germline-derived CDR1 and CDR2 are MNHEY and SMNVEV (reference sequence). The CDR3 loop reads CASTGYNEQFF. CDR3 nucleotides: TGTGCCAGCACCGGGTACAATGAGCAGTTCTTC.

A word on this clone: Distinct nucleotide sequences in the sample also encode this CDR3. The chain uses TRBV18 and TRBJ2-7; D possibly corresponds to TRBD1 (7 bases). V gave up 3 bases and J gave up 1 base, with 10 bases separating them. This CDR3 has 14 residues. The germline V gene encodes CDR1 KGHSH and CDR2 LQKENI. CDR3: CASSPPGGSYEQYF. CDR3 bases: TGTGCCAGCTCACCGCCAGGGGGGTCCTACGAGCAGTACTTC.

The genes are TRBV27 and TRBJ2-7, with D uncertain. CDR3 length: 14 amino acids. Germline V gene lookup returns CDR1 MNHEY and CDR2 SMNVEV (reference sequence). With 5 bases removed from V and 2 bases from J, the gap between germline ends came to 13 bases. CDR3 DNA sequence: TGTGCCAGCAGTCCACGTATAGGAACCTACGAGCAGTACTTC. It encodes CASSPRIGTYEQYF.